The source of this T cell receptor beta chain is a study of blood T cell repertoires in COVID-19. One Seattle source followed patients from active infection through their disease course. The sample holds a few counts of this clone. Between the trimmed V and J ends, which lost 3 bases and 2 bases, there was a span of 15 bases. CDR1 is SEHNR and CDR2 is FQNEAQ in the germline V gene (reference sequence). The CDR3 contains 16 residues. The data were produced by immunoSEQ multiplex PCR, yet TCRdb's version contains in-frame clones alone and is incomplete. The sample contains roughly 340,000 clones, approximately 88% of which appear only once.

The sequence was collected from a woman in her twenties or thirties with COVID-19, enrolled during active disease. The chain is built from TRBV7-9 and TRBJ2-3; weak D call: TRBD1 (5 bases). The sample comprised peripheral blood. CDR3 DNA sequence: TGTGCCAGCAGCTTTAGAGACAGCTTCTCCACAGATACGCAGTATTTT. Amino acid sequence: CASSFRDSFSTDTQYF.